The 9 T cell receptor beta chains in this list originate from one sample, sequenced in a study of T cell changes during pregnancy in multiple sclerosis. Sequencing used immunoSEQ multiplex PCR; TCRdb keeps in-frame clones, though not all of them. This sample has 30,000 to 45,000 clones, with 92% found just once. Here the sequenced sample was CD8+ T cells from peripheral blood mononuclear cells, taken before pregnancy. The receptors were gathered from a female donor with multiple sclerosis, enrolled in a pregnancy study.

The chain combines TRBV7-3 with TRBJ2-3, with 8 bases identical to TRBD2. There are 15 residues in the CDR3. Germline V gives CDR1 SGHTA, CDR2 FQGTGA. Trimming cost V 2 bases and J 2 bases; bases outside gene matches: 3. The CDR3: CASSLGGGTTDTQYF. CDR3 bases: TGTGCCAGCAGCTTAGGCGGGGGGACCACAGATACGCAGTATTTT.

This clone was counted a few times. The genes are TRBV27 and TRBJ1-3; 7 positions agree with TRBD1. J lost 7 bases, V lost 8 bases, and 8 bases had no gene match. The germline V gene encodes CDR1 MNHEY and CDR2 SMNVEV (reference sequence). The CDR3 length is 13 residues. The chain's CDR3 is CASGEGAWNTIYF. Written as DNA, the CDR3 is TGTGCCAGCGGTGAGGGGGCCTGGAACACCATATATTTT.

J is TRBJ1-1 and V is TRBV7-9; D is uncertain. V lost 5 bases to trimming and J lost 3 bases, with 7 bases between them. Germline V gene lookup returns CDR1 SEHNR and CDR2 FQNEAQ (reference sequence). This CDR3 comprises 12 residues. In nucleotides, the CDR3 is TGTGCCAGCAGCGGCCAGGACACTGAAGCTTTCTTT. It specifies CASSGQDTEAFF. Full variable domain (remainder filled in from reference TRBV7-9 and TRBJ1-1): DTGVSQNPRHKITKRGQNVTFRCDPISEHNRLYWYRQTLGQGPEFLTYFQNEAQLEKSRLLSDRFSAERPKGSFSTLEIQRTEQGDSAMYLCASSGQDTEAFFGQGTRLTVV.

The J gene is TRBJ1-5, the V gene TRBV7-3, with a tentative D call TRBD1 (5 bases). Trimming shortened V by 1 base and J by 5 bases, and 15 bases separated the two germline ends. The CDR3 length is 16 residues. CDR1 and CDR2 (germline): SGHTA, FQGTGA. The CDR3 reads CASSLIKTDNDQPQHF. Here the CDR3 DNA reads TGTGCCAGCAGCTTAATAAAGACGGACAATGATCAGCCCCAGCATTTT. The full variable domain, its missing parts supplied by reference TRBV7-3 and TRBJ1-5, is GAGVSQTPSNKVTEKGKYVELRCDPISGHTALYWYRQSLGQGPEFLIYFQGTGAADDSGLPNDRFFAVRPEGSVSTLKIQRTERGDSAVYLCASSLIKTDNDQPQHFGDGTRLSIL.

This chain connects TRBV7-2 to TRBJ2-3; 11 bases line up with TRBD2. Germline V gives CDR1 SGHTA, CDR2 FQGNSA. The CDR3 consists of 15 residues. Trimming took 5 bases from V and 6 from J; bases not matched to a gene: 7. This chain's CDR3 is CASSTTSGRGDTQYF. Here the CDR3 DNA reads TGTGCCAGCAGCACAACTAGCGGGAGAGGGGATACGCAGTATTTT.

This chain connects TRBV28 to TRBJ2-7; 8 positions agree with TRBD1. After removal of 6 bases from V and 0 bases from J, the junction contained 4 bases not matched to a gene. There are 14 residues in the CDR3. Looked up from germline, CDR1 is MDHEN and CDR2 is SYDVKM. CDR3 residues: CASRTGQGSYEQYF. Written as DNA, the CDR3 is TGTGCCAGCAGGACAGGACAGGGCTCCTACGAGCAGTACTTC.

The chain is built from TRBV27 and TRBJ2-2; maybe TRBD1 (5 bases). This CDR3 contains 13 residues. The V gene lost 8 bases and the J gene lost 5 bases, with 12 bases spanning the gap. CDR1 MNHEY and CDR2 SMNVEV come from the germline V gene (reference sequence). In nucleotides, the CDR3 is TGTGCCAGCTACGCCCAGGGAACCGGGGAGCTGTTTTTT. Translating gives CASYAQGTGELFF.

The rearrangement links TRBV2 to TRBJ1-5, with D possibly being TRBD1 (6 bases). V lost 6 bases, J lost 1 base, and 13 bases lay in between. There are 15 residues in the CDR3. Germline values: CDR1 SNHLY, CDR2 FYNNEI. CDR3 sequence: CASSSYRESNQPQHF. The CDR3 bases are TGTGCCAGCAGCTCTTACAGGGAAAGCAATCAGCCCCAGCATTTT.

The genes are TRBV7-6 and TRBJ1-1; D ambiguous. Trimming removed 0 bases from V and 1 base from J, with 15 bases in between. Germline V gives CDR1 SGHVS, CDR2 FNYEAQ. The CDR3 has 17 residues. This chain's CDR3 is CASSLARTGRGNTEAFF. CDR3 DNA: TGTGCCAGCAGCTTAGCGCGGACCGGGCGGGGGAACACTGAAGCTTTCTTT. The variable domain in full, with the rest retrieved from reference TRBV7-6 and TRBJ1-1, is GAGVSQSPRYKVTKRGQDVALRCDPISGHVSLYWYRQALGQGPEFLTYFNYEAQQDKSGLPNDRFSAERPEGSISTLTIQRTEQRDSAMYRCASSLARTGRGNTEAFFGQGTRLTVV.